This T cell receptor beta chain was recovered during a study of shared clonotypes between healthy human individuals. The assay used deep level. Original processing methods: Quality scores were absent from the junction-only immunoSEQ sequences, so filtering differed. Repertoires were generated with immunoSEQ multiplex PCR, while TCRdb's copy carries only in-frame clones and drops some. V and J calls and clone size are those listed in that table; D and trimming were worked out from the DNA. Here the sample spans about 990,000 clones, roughly 74% being singletons. Material for sequencing was memory CD4+ T cells from PBMCs. Sample subset: CD45RA-negative fraction. The TCR sequence derives from a man between 18 and 35 years old in good health. Some clones in this sample may be carry-over from other donors' samples.

CDR3 in DNA: TGTGCCAGCAGCTTACAGGGACCCTCATTGATGAACACTGAAGCTTTCTTT. Residues: CASSLQGPSLMNTEAFF. The chain combines TRBV7-2 with TRBJ1-1; D might be TRBD1 (5 bases). Trimming removed 2 bases from V and 0 bases from J, with 16 bases in between. The CDR3 is 17 residues long. The germline V gene encodes CDR1 SGHTA and CDR2 FQGNSA.